Sequencing of this T cell receptor (beta chain) was carried out in a study of CXCR3-negative and CXCR3-positive naive CD8 T cells (dated by TCRdb to about 2019). About the study as a whole: In total, roughly 150 million TRB reads were obtained, or roughly 1.5 +/- 0.3 million reads per library. Diversity and physicochemical repertoire analyses were performed on about a dozen donors pooled from two independent experiments. The TRBV-TRBJ cluster analysis covered naive subsets from 5 donors and memory cells from 3 donors.

This clonotype qualifies as medium-sized (0.01 to 0.1%) by its frequency, with no count on file. It has no known antigen specificity. From the cysteine through the phenylalanine, the CDR3 covers 14 amino acids. No nucleotide data were recorded. The germline V gene specifies MNHEY as CDR1 and SVGAGI as CDR2. General conclusions and limits of the study: Repertoire diversity was comparably high in both naive subsets but much lower in memory CD8+ T cells. Surface CD5, linked to self-reactivity in mice, was comparable between naive subsets; TCR interaction strength was therefore also inferred from TRB CDR3 physicochemical properties. Freshly isolated PBMCs were used for most assays because CXCR3 expression went down partially after cryopreservation. Similar TRBV-TRBJ usage was shown by naive CXCR3-negative and CXCR3-positive cells from the same donor, whereas distinct patterns were shown by memory cells. Compared with CXCR3-negative naive cells, CXCR3-positive naive cells had TRB CDR3s with higher hydrophobicity (lower Kidera factor 4), lower energy, and higher strength and volume indices.

Sequenced using a NextSeq 550. The Human TCR Profiling Kit (MiLaboratory) was used to make UMI-labeled 5' RACE TRB cDNA libraries. cDNA synthesis used the entire amount of extracted RNA, and PCR amplification then used the entire amount of cDNA produced. Libraries were prepared in parallel with an identical number of PCR cycles. Concerning the study's data processing: MIGEC and MiXCR extracted about 49,000 +/- 11,000 unique UMI-labeled TRB cDNA molecules per library, requiring at least two reads per UMI. On average, each library contained approximately 40,000 +/- 10,000 functional in-frame TRB CDR3 nucleotide clonotypes without stop codons. Diversity metrics, including normalized Shannon-Wiener and Chao1, were computed in VDJtools after downsampling to 5000 UMI-labeled TRB molecules per sample. VDJtools was used to calculate clonotype-size-weighted physicochemical properties of the central five CDR3 residues, namely interaction energy, strength, volume and Kidera factor 4. Reads reprocessed by TCRdb are summarized as one entry per CDR3 protein sequence, and DNA is absent. TCRdb's processing, not the study's, gives the V and J calls here. The table held for this sample gives some 8,700 distinct CDR3 sequences. The top ten clonotypes cover 1.1% of the sample.

For each CD8+ T cell subset, flow sorting was done in triplicate, and some 300,000 cells per subset went directly into RLT lysis buffer. To keep memory contaminants out, a stringent definition of naive CD8+ T cells was applied: CD45RO-CCR7+CD27+CD95-. Peripheral blood mononuclear cells were isolated from buffy coats by standard density gradient centrifugation. A FACSAria III was used to flow-sort naive CD8+ T cells into CXCR3-negative and CXCR3-positive populations. An RNeasy Mini Kit was used to extract total RNA from the sorted cells. In this chain, TRBV6-5 is recombined with TRBJ1-1; checking the TCRdb D call of TRBD1 is not possible without DNA. The TCR originated in a human donor in good health. Some clones in this sample may be carry-over from other donors' samples. The sequenced sample was naive CXCR3- CD8+ T cells from blood. The cell subset or site tag for this specimen amounts to: CD45RO-CCR7+CD27+CD95- naive CD8+ T cells lacking CXCR3 (TNR3-). The CDR3: CASSSGGGSTEAFF.